The 20 T cell receptor beta chains reported below all come from one sample, sequenced in a study of shared clonotypes between healthy human individuals. Libraries were prepared by immunoSEQ multiplex PCR; TCRdb keeps only in-frame clonotypes and omits some of them. This table holds 560,000 or so clones, around 96% found once. Selected positively for CCR7 and CD45RO-negative, naive CD8 cells excluded terminally differentiated effector memory CD45RA+ cells. The specimen was naive CD8+ T cells sorted from blood. The receptors derive from a woman between 25 and 40 years old in good health.

The gene calls are TRBV7-6 and TRBJ2-3, with D maybe TRBD1 (6 bases). The CDR3 loop spans 17 amino acids. Trimming pared 4 bases from V and 6 bases from J, leaving 23 bases between. The V gene's germline CDR1 is SGHVS and CDR2 FNYEAQ. CDR3 sequence: CASSSGAASSLGDTQYF. CDR3 nucleotides: TGTGCCAGCAGCTCAGGGGCCGCCTCTTCACTGGGGGATACGCAGTATTTT. The variable domain in full, with the rest retrieved from reference TRBV7-6 and TRBJ2-3, is GAGVSQSPRYKVTKRGQDVALRCDPISGHVSLYWYRQALGQGPEFLTYFNYEAQQDKSGLPNDRFSAERPEGSISTLTIQRTEQRDSAMYRCASSSGAASSLGDTQYFGPGTRLTVL.

The chain couples TRBV5-6 to TRBJ2-1; 10 nucleotides align to TRBD2. The germline V gene has CDR1 SGHDT and CDR2 YYEEEE. Germline trimming cut 0 bases from V and 3 bases from J; bases unmatched to any gene: 9. The CDR3 spans 18 residues. CDR3 region: CASSLGGASGSIYNEQFF. CDR3 coding DNA: TGTGCCAGCAGCTTGGGAGGGGCTAGCGGGAGTATCTACAATGAGCAGTTCTTC. Combining the CDR3 with reference TRBV5-6 and TRBJ2-1 gives the whole variable domain DAGVTQSPTHLIKTRGQQVTLRCSPKSGHDTVSWYQQALGQGPQFIFQYYEEEERQRGNFPDRFSGHQFPNYSSELNVNALLLGDSALYLCASSLGGASGSIYNEQFFGPGTRLTVL.

Only one count was recorded for this clone. The V and J genes are TRBV28 and TRBJ2-2; tentatively, D is TRBD2 (5 bases). The V gene's germline CDR1 is MDHEN and CDR2 SYDVKM. The CDR3 extends over 14 amino acids. V lost 4 bases and J 7 bases, leaving 13 bases between the germline ends. In DNA form, the CDR3 reads TGTGCCAGCAGTTGGCCGGAGCGGATCGGGGAGCTGTTTTTT. As protein: CASSWPERIGELFF. Based on the CDR3 plus reference TRBV28 and TRBJ2-2, the full variable domain is DVKVTQSSRYLVKRTGEKVFLECVQDMDHENMFWYRQDPGLGLRLIYFSYDVKMKEKGDIPEGYSVSREKKERFSLILESASTNQTSMYLCASSWPERIGELFFGEGSRLTVL.

The genes are TRBV4-1 and TRBJ2-7; the D gene could be TRBD1 or TRBD2 (5 bases each). This CDR3 is 15 amino acids long. Trimming took 2 bases from V and 2 from J, leaving 13 bases between them. Germline CDR1 MGHRA, CDR2 YSYEKL. Written as DNA, the CDR3 is TGCGCCAGCAGCCAACGGGACGGGACGACCTACGAGCAGTACTTC. Protein sequence: CASSQRDGTTYEQYF.

This clone came up once. The rearrangement uses TRBV11-2 and TRBJ2-7; the match to TRBD2 covers 12 bases. The length of the CDR3 is 14 residues. Trimming at V came to 5 bases and at J to 4 bases, leaving 3 bases not matched to a gene. Germline CDR1 and CDR2: SGHAT and FQNNGV. The CDR3 loop reads CASSTGTSGYEQYF. The CDR3 nucleotides are TGTGCCAGCAGCACCGGGACTAGCGGGTACGAGCAGTACTTC.

For the CDR3, the DNA is TGTGCCAGCAGTCCAGGTTCCACGCAAAACGAGCAGTACTTC. Translation: CASSPGSTQNEQYF. The gene calls are TRBV27 and TRBJ2-7; D gene unclear. CDR1 and CDR2 (germline): MNHEY, SMNVEV (reference sequence). This CDR3 spans 14 amino acids. Trimming stripped 5 bases from V and 5 bases from J, with 16 bases between.

The V gene is TRBV7-9, the J gene TRBJ2-3, with TRBD2 matching over 7 bases. Trimming at V came to 2 bases and at J to 1 base, leaving 3 bases not matched to a gene. Looked up from germline, CDR1 is SEHNR and CDR2 is FQNEAQ (reference sequence). This CDR3 region has 15 residues. Written as DNA, the CDR3 is TGTGCCAGCAGCTTAAGCCTAGCGGGCACAGATACGCAGTATTTT. As protein: CASSLSLAGTDTQYF.

This chain connects TRBV5-1 to TRBJ2-7; TRBD2 might be the D (6 bases). The CDR3 loop spans 14 amino acids. Germline assignment: CDR1 SGHRS and CDR2 YFSETQ. V lost 4 bases and J 0 bases, leaving 11 bases between the germline ends. The CDR3 loop is CASSAGLGSYEQYF. The CDR3 DNA is TGCGCCAGCAGCGCGGGGTTGGGCTCCTACGAGCAGTACTTC.

V is TRBV10-2 and J is TRBJ2-7, with 8 bases lining up with TRBD2. The CDR3 is made up of 14 amino acids. Trimming took 2 bases from V and 4 from J; bases not matched to a gene: 4. Per germline, CDR1 WSHSY and CDR2 SAAADI. In DNA, the CDR3 is TGCGCCAGCAGTGAGGGACTAGCATATTACGAGCAGTACTTC. Amino acid sequence: CASSEGLAYYEQYF.

The V call is TRBV7-9, the J call TRBJ2-7; D may be TRBD1 (6 bases). The germline V gene has CDR1 SEHNR and CDR2 FQNEAQ (reference sequence). The V end lost 1 base, the J end lost 0 bases, and 10 bases lay between the germline ends. The CDR3 has 15 residues. CDR3 amino acids: CASSLGQGLSYEQYF. The CDR3 DNA follows: TGTGCCAGCAGCTTAGGGCAGGGGCTCTCCTACGAGCAGTACTTC.

The J gene is TRBJ2-2, the V gene TRBV6-1; D gene unclear. Germline CDR1 reads MNHNS; CDR2 reads SASEGT. The CDR3 length is 13 residues. Trimming stripped 5 bases from V and 1 base from J, with 5 bases between. The chain's CDR3 is CASSPQNTGELFF. In nucleotides, the CDR3 is TGTGCCAGCAGTCCGCAGAACACCGGGGAGCTGTTTTTT.

The gene calls are TRBV19 and TRBJ2-7; 11 positions agree with TRBD2. Germline lookup yields CDR1 LNHDA and CDR2 SQIVND (reference sequence). This CDR3 has 15 residues. V lost 5 bases, J lost 3 bases, and 6 bases stayed unmatched. The CDR3 coding sequence is TGTGCCAGTAGTTGGGGACTAGCGGACGTCTACGAGCAGTACTTC. Its translation: CASSWGLADVYEQYF.

The count of this clone is one. The chain recombines TRBV6-1 with TRBJ2-7; D may be TRBD1 (6 bases). V shed 5 bases and J shed 3 bases, with 14 bases lying between them. Germline V gives CDR1 MNHNS, CDR2 SASEGT. CDR3 length: 14 residues. For the CDR3, the DNA is TGTGCCAGCAGTCCTACAGGGTCCATCTACGAGCAGTACTTC. As protein: CASSPTGSIYEQYF.

The chain combines TRBV11-2 with TRBJ2-7, with TRBD2 matching over 7 bases. Germline trimming cut 2 bases from V and 4 bases from J; bases unmatched to any gene: 11. Germline V gene data show CDR1 as SGHAT and CDR2 as FQNNGV. This CDR3 contains 16 residues. The DNA of the CDR3 is TGTGCCAGCAGCTTAATATCCGGACTAGGTGTGTACGAGCAGTACTTC. Translation: CASSLISGLGVYEQYF.

This chain connects TRBV5-6 to TRBJ1-3; no clear D gene. Trimming took off 2 bases at V and 4 bases at J, with 13 bases between the two ends. The CDR3 loop spans 15 amino acids. CDR1 SGHDT and CDR2 YYEEEE come from the germline V gene. CDR3 bases: TGTGCCAGCAGCTTCAGTTTGAACTCGGGAAACACCATATATTTT. Amino acids: CASSFSLNSGNTIYF.

This chain joins TRBV7-9 and TRBJ2-3; D could derive from TRBD1 or TRBD2 (5 bases each). V was shortened by 6 bases and J by 2 bases, with 15 bases between the two germline ends. Germline loops: CDR1 SEHNR, CDR2 FQNEAQ (reference sequence). The CDR3 totals 15 residues. CDR3 in amino acids: CASSSRDDLTDTQYF. As DNA, the CDR3 is TGTGCCAGCAGTTCCCGGGACGACCTCACAGATACGCAGTATTTT.

This chain connects TRBV29-1 to TRBJ1-2, with D unresolved. Germline values: CDR1 SQVTM, CDR2 ANQGSEA. This CDR3 is 15 amino acids long. V dropped 0 bases and J dropped 6 bases, with 17 bases sitting between them. The CDR3 reads CSVEDTEGGTDGYTF. CDR3 DNA sequence: TGCAGCGTTGAAGATACTGAGGGAGGTACGGATGGCTACACCTTC.

V is TRBV28 and J is TRBJ2-1; D might be TRBD2 (6 bases). Germline CDR1 and CDR2: MDHEN and SYDVKM. Trimming stripped 8 bases from V and 0 bases from J, with 17 bases between. The CDR3 covers 16 residues. CDR3 DNA sequence: TGTGCCAGCTCCTTTATTGGAGGGAGCTCCTACAATGAGCAGTTCTTC. Translated: CASSFIGGSSYNEQFF. Full variable domain (outside the CDR3, taken from reference TRBV28 and TRBJ2-1): DVKVTQSSRYLVKRTGEKVFLECVQDMDHENMFWYRQDPGLGLRLIYFSYDVKMKEKGDIPEGYSVSREKKERFSLILESASTNQTSMYLCASSFIGGSSYNEQFFGPGTRLTVL.

The J gene is TRBJ2-7, the V gene TRBV28; possibly TRBD1 for D (6 bases). CDR3 size: 16 residues. Germline-derived CDR1 and CDR2 are MDHEN and SYDVKM. V was trimmed by 5 bases and J by 5 bases, leaving 22 bases between them. DNA of the CDR3: TGTGCCAGCAGTCTACTGTTGGGACAAAGGTCCCACGAGCAGTACTTC. This codes for CASSLLLGQRSHEQYF. Variable domain in full (rest from reference TRBV28 and TRBJ2-7): DVKVTQSSRYLVKRTGEKVFLECVQDMDHENMFWYRQDPGLGLRLIYFSYDVKMKEKGDIPEGYSVSREKKERFSLILESASTNQTSMYLCASSLLLGQRSHEQYFGPGTRLTVT.

The V gene is TRBV19, the J gene TRBJ2-7, with D possibly TRBD2 on 6 matching bases. Trimming stripped 6 bases from V and 1 base from J, with 13 bases between. Germline lookup yields CDR1 LNHDA and CDR2 SQIVND (reference sequence). This CDR3 region has 14 residues. CDR3 amino acids: CASRPAGTSYEQYF. The CDR3 region has the DNA TGTGCCAGTAGGCCAGCCGGGACTTCCTACGAGCAGTACTTC.